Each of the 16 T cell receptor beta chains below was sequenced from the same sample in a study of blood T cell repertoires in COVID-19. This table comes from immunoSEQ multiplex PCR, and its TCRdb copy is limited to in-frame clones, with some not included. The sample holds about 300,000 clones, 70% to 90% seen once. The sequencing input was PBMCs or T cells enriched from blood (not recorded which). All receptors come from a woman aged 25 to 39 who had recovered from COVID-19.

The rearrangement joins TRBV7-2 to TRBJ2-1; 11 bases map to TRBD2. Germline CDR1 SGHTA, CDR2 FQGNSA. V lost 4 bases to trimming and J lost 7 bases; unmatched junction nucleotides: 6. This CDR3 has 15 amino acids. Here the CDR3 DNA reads TGTGCCAGCAGCTACTTAGCGGGGGGGCGGAATGAGCAGTTCTTC. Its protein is CASSYLAGGRNEQFF. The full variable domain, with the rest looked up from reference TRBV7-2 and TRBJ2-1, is GAGVSQSPSNKVTEKGKDVELRCDPISGHTALYWYRQSLGQGLEFLIYFQGNSAPDKSGLPSDRFSAERTGGSVSTLTIQRTQQEDSAVYLCASSYLAGGRNEQFFGPGTRLTVL.

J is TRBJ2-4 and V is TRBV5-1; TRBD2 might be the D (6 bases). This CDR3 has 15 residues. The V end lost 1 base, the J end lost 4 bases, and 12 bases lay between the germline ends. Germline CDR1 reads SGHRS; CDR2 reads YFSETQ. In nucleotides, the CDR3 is TGCGCCAGCAGCTTGAAGGGGCGGGGAAAAAACATTCAGTACTTC. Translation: CASSLKGRGKNIQYF. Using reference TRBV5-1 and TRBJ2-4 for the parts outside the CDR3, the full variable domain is KAGVTQTPRYLIKTRGQQVTLSCSPISGHRSVSWYQQTPGQGLQFLFEYFSETQRNKGNFPGRFSGRQFSNSRSEMNVSTLELGDSALYLCASSLKGRGKNIQYFGAGTRLSVL.

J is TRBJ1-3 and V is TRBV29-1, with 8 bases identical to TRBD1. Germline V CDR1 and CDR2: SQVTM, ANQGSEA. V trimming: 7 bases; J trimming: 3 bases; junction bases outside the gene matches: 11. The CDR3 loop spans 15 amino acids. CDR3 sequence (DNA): TGCAGCGCCATAACCGACAGGGGAAATGGAAACACCATATATTTT. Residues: CSAITDRGNGNTIYF.

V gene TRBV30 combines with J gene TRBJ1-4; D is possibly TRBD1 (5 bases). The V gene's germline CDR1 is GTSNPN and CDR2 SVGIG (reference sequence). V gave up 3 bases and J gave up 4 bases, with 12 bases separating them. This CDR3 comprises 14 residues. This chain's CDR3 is CAWSPGGFNEKLFF. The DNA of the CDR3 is TGTGCCTGGAGCCCCGGGGGATTTAATGAAAAACTGTTTTTT.

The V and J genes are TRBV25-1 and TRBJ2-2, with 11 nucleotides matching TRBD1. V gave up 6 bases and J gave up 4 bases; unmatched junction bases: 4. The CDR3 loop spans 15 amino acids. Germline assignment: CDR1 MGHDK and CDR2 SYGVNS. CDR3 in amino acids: CASRSGTGGTGELFF. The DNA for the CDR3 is TGTGCCAGCAGGTCCGGGACAGGGGGCACCGGGGAGCTGTTTTTT. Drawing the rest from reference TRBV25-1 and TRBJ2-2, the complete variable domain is EADIYQTPRYLVIGTGKKITLECSQTMGHDKMYWYQQDPGMELHLIHYSYGVNSTEKGDLSSESTVSRIRTEHFPLTLESARPSHTSQYLCASRSGTGGTGELFFGEGSRLTVL.

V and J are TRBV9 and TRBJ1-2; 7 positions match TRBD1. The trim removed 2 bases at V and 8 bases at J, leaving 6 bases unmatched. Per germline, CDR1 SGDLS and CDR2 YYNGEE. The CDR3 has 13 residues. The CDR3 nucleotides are TGTGCCAGCAGCGTGATAACAGGGGTAGGCTACACCTTC. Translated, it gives CASSVITGVGYTF.

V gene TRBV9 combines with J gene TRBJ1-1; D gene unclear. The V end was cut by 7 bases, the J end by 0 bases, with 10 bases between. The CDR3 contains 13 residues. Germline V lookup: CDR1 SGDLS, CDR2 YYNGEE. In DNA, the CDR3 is TGTGCCAGCGGTGCAACAATGAACACTGAAGCTTTCTTT. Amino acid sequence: CASGATMNTEAFF.

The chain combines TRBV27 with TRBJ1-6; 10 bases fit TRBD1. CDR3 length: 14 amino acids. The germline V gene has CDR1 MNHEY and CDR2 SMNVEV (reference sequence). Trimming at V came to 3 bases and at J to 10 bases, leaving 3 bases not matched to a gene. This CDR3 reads CASSFGTGASPLHF. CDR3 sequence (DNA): TGTGCCAGCAGTTTTGGGACAGGGGCCTCACCCCTCCACTTT.

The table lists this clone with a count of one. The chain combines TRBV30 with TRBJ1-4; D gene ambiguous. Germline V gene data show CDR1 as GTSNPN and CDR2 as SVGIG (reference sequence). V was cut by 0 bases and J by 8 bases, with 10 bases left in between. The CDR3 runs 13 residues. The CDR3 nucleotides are TGTGCCTGGAGTGTACGCCGGAGCGAAAAACTGTTTTTT. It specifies CAWSVRRSEKLFF. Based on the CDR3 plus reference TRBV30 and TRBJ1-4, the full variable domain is SQTIHQWPATLVQPVGSPLSLECTVEGTSNPNLYWYRQAAGRGLQLLFYSVGIGQISSEVPQNLSASRPQDRQFILSSKKLLLSDSGFYLCAWSVRRSEKLFFGSGTQLSVL.

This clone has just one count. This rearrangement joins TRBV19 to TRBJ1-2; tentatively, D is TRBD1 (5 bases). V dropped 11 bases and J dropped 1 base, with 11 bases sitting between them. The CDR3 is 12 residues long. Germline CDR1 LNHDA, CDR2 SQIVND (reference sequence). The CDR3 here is CAAGRSNYGYTF. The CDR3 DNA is TGTGCCGCGGGACGGAGTAACTATGGCTACACCTTC.

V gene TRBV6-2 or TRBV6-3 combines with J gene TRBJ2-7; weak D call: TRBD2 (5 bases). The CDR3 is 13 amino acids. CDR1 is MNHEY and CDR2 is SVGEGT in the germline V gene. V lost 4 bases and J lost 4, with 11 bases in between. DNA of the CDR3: TGTGCCAGCAGTTCGATAGCGAAGTACGAGCAGTACTTC. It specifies CASSSIAKYEQYF.

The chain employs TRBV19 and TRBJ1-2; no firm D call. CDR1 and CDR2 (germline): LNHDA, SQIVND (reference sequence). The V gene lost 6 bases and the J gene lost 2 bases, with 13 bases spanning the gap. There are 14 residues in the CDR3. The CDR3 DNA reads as TGTGCCAGTAGAGGTTGGCCAGCGAACTATGGCTACACCTTC. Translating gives CASRGWPANYGYTF.

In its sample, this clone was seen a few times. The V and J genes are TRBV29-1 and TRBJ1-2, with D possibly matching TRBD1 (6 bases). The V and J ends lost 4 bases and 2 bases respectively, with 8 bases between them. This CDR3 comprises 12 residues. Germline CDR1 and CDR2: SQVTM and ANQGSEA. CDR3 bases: TGCAGCGTTGCAGGACAGAACTATGGCTACACCTTC. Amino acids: CSVAGQNYGYTF. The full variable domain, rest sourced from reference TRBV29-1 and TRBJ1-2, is SAVISQKPSRDICQRGTSLTIQCQVDSQVTMMFWYRQQPGQSLTLIATANQGSEATYESGFVIDKFPISRPNLTFSTLTVSNMSPEDSSIYLCSVAGQNYGYTFGSGTRLTVV.

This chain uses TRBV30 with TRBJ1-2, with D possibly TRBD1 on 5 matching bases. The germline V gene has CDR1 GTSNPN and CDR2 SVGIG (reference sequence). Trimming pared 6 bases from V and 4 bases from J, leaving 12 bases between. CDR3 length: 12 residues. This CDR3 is CACPRGGYGYTF. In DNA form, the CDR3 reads TGTGCCTGCCCCCGGGGGGGCTATGGCTACACCTTC.

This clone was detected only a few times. The CDR3 DNA is TGTGCCAGCAGCCAAATTCCCACAGCATACTCTGGAAACACCATATATTTT. Its translation is CASSQIPTAYSGNTIYF. The rearrangement links TRBV3-1 (or the pseudogene TRBV3-2) to TRBJ1-3, with D hard to call. V dropped 2 bases and J dropped 0 bases, with 14 bases sitting between them. Germline assignment: CDR1 LGHDT and CDR2 YNNKEL (reference sequence). This CDR3 has 17 residues.

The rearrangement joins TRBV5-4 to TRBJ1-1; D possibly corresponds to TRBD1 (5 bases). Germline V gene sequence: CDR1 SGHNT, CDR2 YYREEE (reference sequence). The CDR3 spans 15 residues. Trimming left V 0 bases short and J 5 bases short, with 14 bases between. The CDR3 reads CASSLAGREDTEAFF. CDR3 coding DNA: TGTGCCAGCAGCTTGGCGGGCAGGGAGGATACTGAAGCTTTCTTT.